The text below deals with one T cell receptor beta chain. The target antigen is unknown. The record originates from a study of OX40 agonist ivuxolimab in advanced cancers. As for the study in general: Those enrolled were approximately 83% male, with a mean age of approximately 60 years and ages from roughly 20 to 90. Study findings and constraints: At 0.1 to 3.0 mg/kg, CD4+ and CD8+ blood T cells expanded clonally by week 6. Not determined was the antigen specificity of the expanded peripheral T cells.

Exclusion applied to patients with autoimmune disease history or systemic immunosuppression. TCRdb's table, derived via immunoSEQ multiplex PCR, lists solely in-frame clones and lacks some. The top ten hold 72% of the sample, which has about 16,000 clones, roughly 86% seen once. The sequencing here drew on CD4+ or CD8+ T cells sorted from blood, taken in a trial of the OX40 agonist ivuxolimab. This TCR was sampled from an adult with an advanced solid tumor such as melanoma, head and neck, liver or kidney cancer.

CDR3 nucleotide sequence: TGCGCCAGCAGCCAAGAAGCCCTAGCGGGGGGGCTGGGAACCCAAGAGACCCAGTACTTC. As protein: CASSQEALAGGLGTQETQYF. This chain joins TRBV4-3 and TRBJ2-5; 12 nucleotides match TRBD2. With V trimmed by 0 bases and J by 1 base, 12 bases remained unmatched. The CDR3 has 20 residues. Germline lookup yields CDR1 LGHNA and CDR2 YSLEER.